Here is one TCR beta chain with its context. Its specificity is unknown. The assay that was used to sequence DNA from cultured CD4+ T cells was the Oncomine TCR Beta short-read assay. Each CDR3 protein gets one entry after TCRdb re-called the PCR reads with MiXCR. The data contain 4,700 or so distinct CDR3 sequences, roughly two fifths of them singletons. Treatment defined: approximately 10-day PBMC culture with coronavirus spike peptide pools or control peptides (ViraFEST assay). Collection of the unexposed donor's CD4+ T cells took place before the COVID-19 pandemic (2011-2018). Germline V CDR1 and CDR2: DFQATT, SNEGSKA (reference sequence). Between the trimmed V and J ends, which lost 5 bases and 6 bases, there was a span of 11 bases. This CDR3 is 11 amino acids long. This entry comes from a study of vaccination and CD4 T cells after COVID-19.

V gene TRBV20-1 combines with J gene TRBJ2-7; D unclear. The specimen sequenced was CD4+ T cells from blood, cultured in vitro. The sequence derives from a human donor in good health. The chain's CDR3 is CSAWTSLEQYF. DNA for the CDR3: TGCAGTGCTTGGACGTCTCTCGAGCAGTACTTC.